The clone carrying this TCR beta chain has a handful of counts. This specimen comes from a study of blood T cell repertoires in COVID-19. About the study: The origin of the acute and convalescent COVID-19 samples was the United States, Italy and Spain. Sources were T cells, B-cell-depleted T cells, or PBMCs; the material itself was cDNA or gDNA.

Germline V gene sequence: CDR1 MGHRA, CDR2 YSYEKL. Trimming took off 1 base at V and 3 bases at J, with 12 bases between the two ends. This CDR3 has 16 residues. Original handling: Counts of nucleated cells, estimated from reference gene primer amplification, were obtained. Using immunoSEQ multiplex PCR, the repertoire was profiled, and TCRdb retains in-frame clones only, with some absent. For V, J and clone size, that table is used; D and trimming come from the DNA. The table shows around 62,000 clones, with 88% occurring only once. The sample was peripheral blood. The rearrangement joins TRBV4-1 to TRBJ1-4; D may be TRBD1 (6 bases). This TCR was recovered from a woman aged 60 to 75 with acute or convalescent COVID-19. This chain's CDR3 is CASSQGQGMANEKLFF. The CDR3 DNA reads as TGCGCCAGCAGCCAAGGGCAGGGGATGGCTAATGAAAAACTGTTTTTT.